These T cell receptor beta chains were read from a single sample in a study of Graves' ophthalmopathy and Graves' hyperthyroidism. Each CDR3 protein gets one entry after TCRdb re-called the multiplex PCR reads with MiXCR. The sample has roughly 300,000 distinct CDR3 sequences, 15% to 20% seen once. The sequenced sample was peripheral blood. These receptors originate from an adult man with Graves' ophthalmopathy. Both conserved end residues are part of each CDR3. Each record gives: CDR3 DNA, CDR3 protein, V gene, clone size, J gene, D gene. The D gene is left open where the match is weak. Clone size, where shown, is once, few, many, or a class for clones that have expanded.

CDR3 DNA: TGTGCCAGCAGTTCACAGGGGGCTGGCAATCAGCCCCAGCATTTT; CDR3 protein: CASSSQGAGNQPQHF; V gene: TRBV27; clone size: many; J gene: TRBJ1-5; D gene: TRBD1
CDR3 DNA: TGTGCCAGCAGCATCGGCGCGGCGGAATATAATTCACCCCTCCACTTT; CDR3 protein: CASSIGAAEYNSPLHF; V gene: TRBV7-2; clone size: many; J gene: TRBJ1-6; D gene: .
CDR3 DNA: TGCAGTGCTAGGCTTGGGGGGGGATACGTCGACACCGGGGAGCTGTTTTTT; CDR3 protein: CSARLGGGYVDTGELFF; V gene: TRBV20-1; clone size: many; J gene: TRBJ2-2; D gene: TRBD2
CDR3 DNA: TGTGCCTGGACAATAGGGCAGGGGGTGTGGTATGGCTACACCTTC; CDR3 protein: CAWTIGQGVWYGYTF; V gene: TRBV30; clone size: many; J gene: TRBJ1-2; D gene: TRBD1
CDR3 DNA: TGCAGTGCTAGAACAGGAAGCCCGACGAGGGGGGAGCAGTACTTC; CDR3 protein: CSARTGSPTRGEQYF; V gene: TRBV20-1; clone size: many; J gene: TRBJ2-7; D gene: .
CDR3 DNA: TGTGCCAGCAGCTTCCGACAACTCAGCACCTACGAGCAGTACTTC; CDR3 protein: CASSFRQLSTYEQYF; V gene: TRBV5-5; clone size: many; J gene: TRBJ2-7; D gene: .
CDR3 DNA: TGTGCCAGCAGTTACTCGGGCAGGGGCACTGAAGCTTTCTTT; CDR3 protein: CASSYSGRGTEAFF; V gene: TRBV6-5; clone size: many; J gene: TRBJ1-1; D gene: .
CDR3 DNA: TGCGCCAGCAGCCTACGGGACAGGGGGCCGGAGACCCAGTACTTC; CDR3 protein: CASSLRDRGPETQYF; V gene: TRBV5-1; clone size: many; J gene: TRBJ2-5; D gene: TRBD1
CDR3 DNA: TGTGCCAGCAGAGGGGTTAGCGGGACCCAGTACTTC; CDR3 protein: CASRGVSGTQYF; V gene: TRBV6-2/TRBV6-3; clone size: many; J gene: TRBJ2-5; D gene: .
CDR3 DNA: TGCAGTGCTACCCAGGGGTCTCCGGAGACCCAGTACTTC; CDR3 protein: CSATQGSPETQYF; V gene: TRBV20-1; clone size: many; J gene: TRBJ2-5; D gene: .
CDR3 DNA: TGTGCCAGCAGGGAATATTTGGAATCACCCCTCCACTTT; CDR3 protein: CASREYLESPLHF; V gene: TRBV12-3/TRBV12-4; clone size: many; J gene: TRBJ1-6; D gene: .
CDR3 DNA: TGTGCCAGCAGTTTAGGATCCGGGCCCTACGAGCAGTACTTC; CDR3 protein: CASSLGSGPYEQYF; V gene: TRBV12-3/TRBV12-4; clone size: .; J gene: TRBJ2-7; D gene: .
CDR3 DNA: TGTGCCAGCAGCCGGACTAGCGGGAGAGAGACCCAGTACTTC; CDR3 protein: CASSRTSGRETQYF; V gene: TRBV12-3/TRBV12-4; clone size: many; J gene: TRBJ2-5; D gene: TRBD2
CDR3 DNA: TGTGCCAGCAGTAAGACTAACAGGGCGAACACTGAAGCTTTCTTT; CDR3 protein: CASSKTNRANTEAFF; V gene: TRBV6-1; clone size: many; J gene: TRBJ1-1; D gene: .
CDR3 DNA: TGTGCCAGCAGTTCCCCCCGGACTAGCGGAAGAGAGACCCAGTACTTC; CDR3 protein: CASSSPRTSGRETQYF; V gene: TRBV6-2/TRBV6-3; clone size: .; J gene: TRBJ2-5; D gene: TRBD2
CDR3 DNA: TGTGCCAGCAGCACGGTAGCGGGAGGGCCTTTCGATACCGGGGAGCTGTTTTTT; CDR3 protein: CASSTVAGGPFDTGELFF; V gene: TRBV11-2; clone size: few; J gene: TRBJ2-2; D gene: TRBD2
CDR3 DNA: TGCAGCGTTGGAGAGGGTGGGAGGGACATTCAGTACTTC; CDR3 protein: CSVGEGGRDIQYF; V gene: TRBV29-1; clone size: many; J gene: TRBJ2-4; D gene: TRBD2
CDR3 DNA: TGTGCCAGCAGTTTTACTAGCGTTCAAGAGACCCAGTACTTC; CDR3 protein: CASSFTSVQETQYF; V gene: TRBV12-3/TRBV12-4; clone size: many; J gene: TRBJ2-5; D gene: TRBD2
CDR3 DNA: TGTGCCAGCAGTGTCTCGGGTGGCAATCAGCCCCAGCATTTT; CDR3 protein: CASSVSGGNQPQHF; V gene: TRBV6-1; clone size: many; J gene: TRBJ1-5; D gene: .
CDR3 DNA: TGTGCCTGGGACCTCGGACAGGGGACCTACGAGCAGTACTTC; CDR3 protein: CAWDLGQGTYEQYF; V gene: TRBV30; clone size: once; J gene: TRBJ2-7; D gene: TRBD1
CDR3 DNA: TGTGCCAGCAGACCTACACTGACAGGGGGCACTGGAAACACCATATATTTT; CDR3 protein: CASRPTLTGGTGNTIYF; V gene: TRBV6-4; clone size: many; J gene: TRBJ1-3; D gene: TRBD1
CDR3 DNA: TGCGCCAGCAGTGAATTCTTCTCGCGGGAAAGCCACGAGCAGTTCTTC; CDR3 protein: CASSEFFSRESHEQFF; V gene: TRBV2; clone size: .; J gene: TRBJ2-1; D gene: .
CDR3 DNA: TGTGCCAGCAGGGAGATCGAGCGGGCCGGTGGGTCTGAAGCTTTCTTT; CDR3 protein: CASREIERAGGSEAFF; V gene: TRBV11-1; clone size: many; J gene: TRBJ1-1; D gene: .
CDR3 DNA: TGCGCCAGCAGCTTAGGGACAGGGGATGGCTACACCTTC; CDR3 protein: CASSLGTGDGYTF; V gene: TRBV5-1; clone size: many; J gene: TRBJ1-2; D gene: TRBD1
CDR3 DNA: TGTGCCAGCAGCCCGGTGCACCCGAACACTGAAGCTTTCTTT; CDR3 protein: CASSPVHPNTEAFF; V gene: TRBV11-2; clone size: many; J gene: TRBJ1-1; D gene: .
CDR3 DNA: TGCAGTGCTCCAGCGGCACACCTGTTAAACGGGGAGCTGTTTTTT; CDR3 protein: CSAPAAHLLNGELFF; V gene: TRBV20-1; clone size: many; J gene: TRBJ2-2; D gene: .
CDR3 DNA: TGCAGTGCTACACTCCTAGGGACCGCACAAGAGACCCAGTACTTC; CDR3 protein: CSATLLGTAQETQYF; V gene: TRBV20-1; clone size: many; J gene: TRBJ2-5; D gene: .
CDR3 DNA: TGTGCCAGCAGTTTGTGGTTGGCACAGGGCGGAAATCAGCCCCAGCATTTT; CDR3 protein: CASSLWLAQGGNQPQHF; V gene: TRBV28; clone size: many; J gene: TRBJ1-5; D gene: .
CDR3 DNA: TGTGCCACCAGCAGACTGTCAGGGGGCGCGGATGGCTACACCTTC; CDR3 protein: CATSRLSGGADGYTF; V gene: TRBV15; clone size: many; J gene: TRBJ1-2; D gene: TRBD1
CDR3 DNA: TGTGCCAGCAAAAGGACAGGGCGGGAGACTGAAGCTTTCTTT; CDR3 protein: CASKRTGRETEAFF; V gene: TRBV6-2/TRBV6-3; clone size: many; J gene: TRBJ1-1; D gene: TRBD1
CDR3 DNA: TGTGCCAGCAGTCCCAGGGGGCAAACTGAAGCTTTCTTT; CDR3 protein: CASSPRGQTEAFF; V gene: TRBV6-1; clone size: many; J gene: TRBJ1-1; D gene: TRBD1
CDR3 DNA: TGCGCCAGCAGCTTTTCGGGGGGGGGCGGCACCGGGGAGCTGTTTTTT; CDR3 protein: CASSFSGGGGTGELFF; V gene: TRBV4-1; clone size: .; J gene: TRBJ2-2; D gene: TRBD2
CDR3 DNA: TGTGCCAGCAGTGAAGTAAGAAAGGGCGAGCAGTACTTC; CDR3 protein: CASSEVRKGEQYF; V gene: TRBV6-1; clone size: many; J gene: TRBJ2-7; D gene: .
CDR3 DNA: TGTGCCAGCGCGGGGGTGCGGGGCGGGGAGCTGTTTTTT; CDR3 protein: CASAGVRGGELFF; V gene: TRBV5-6; clone size: many; J gene: TRBJ2-2; D gene: TRBD2
CDR3 DNA: TGTGCCAGCAACGAAGCAGGACGGCCCAACGAGCAGTACTTC; CDR3 protein: CASNEAGRPNEQYF; V gene: TRBV12-3/TRBV12-4; clone size: few; J gene: TRBJ2-7; D gene: .
CDR3 DNA: TGTGCCAGCAGCCCGCTACTAGCGGGGGGCGGAGAGACCCAGTACTTC; CDR3 protein: CASSPLLAGGGETQYF; V gene: TRBV5-6; clone size: many; J gene: TRBJ2-5; D gene: TRBD2
CDR3 DNA: TGCAGCGCGCGGGGAAACCAAGAGACCCAGTACTTC; CDR3 protein: CSARGNQETQYF; V gene: TRBV29-1; clone size: many; J gene: TRBJ2-5; D gene: .
CDR3 DNA: TGTGCCAGCAGCTTCGGGACAGCCTTCTACGAGCAGTACTTC; CDR3 protein: CASSFGTAFYEQYF; V gene: TRBV7-9; clone size: .; J gene: TRBJ2-7; D gene: TRBD1
CDR3 DNA: TGTGCCAGCAGTGACAGGGGGCCGCAAGCTTTCTTT; CDR3 protein: CASSDRGPQAFF; V gene: TRBV7-9; clone size: many; J gene: TRBJ1-1; D gene: TRBD1
CDR3 DNA: TGCAGTGCTAGGGCTGCCGGGAAGGAGCAGTACTTC; CDR3 protein: CSARAAGKEQYF; V gene: TRBV20-1; clone size: many; J gene: TRBJ2-7; D gene: .
CDR3 DNA: TGCAGTGCAACGACGGGACTAAGCGGCGTCTACGAGCAGTACTTC; CDR3 protein: CSATTGLSGVYEQYF; V gene: TRBV20-1; clone size: many; J gene: TRBJ2-7; D gene: TRBD2
CDR3 DNA: TGTGCCAGCAGTCCATGGACAGTAAGCGAGCAGTACTTC; CDR3 protein: CASSPWTVSEQYF; V gene: TRBV28; clone size: .; J gene: TRBJ2-7; D gene: .
CDR3 DNA: TGTGCCACCAGCAGAGCCGGGGTCAGTCGGGGCGGGGAGCTGTTTTTT; CDR3 protein: CATSRAGVSRGGELFF; V gene: TRBV15; clone size: many; J gene: TRBJ2-2; D gene: .
CDR3 DNA: TGTGCCAGTAGAAGACAGGAGACTAACTATGGCTACACCTTC; CDR3 protein: CASRRQETNYGYTF; V gene: TRBV19; clone size: many; J gene: TRBJ1-2; D gene: .